A selection of T cell receptor beta chains follows, all from one sample in a study of blood T cell repertoires in COVID-19. The assay was immunoSEQ multiplex PCR, and TCRdb's table has in-frame clones only and misses some. The sample shows 130,000 to 150,000 clones, roughly nine tenths of them seen only once. Sequences were obtained from peripheral blood. The receptors here all came from a human donor in a cohort sampled during active COVID-19. Each CDR3 is given with its conserved first and last residue. The D gene is left open where the match is weak. Clone size is given for some rows only: seen once, a few or many times, or a class if the clone is expanded.

V: TRBV6-6; size: NA; length: 12; D: NA; J: TRBJ1-2; DNA: TGTGCCAGCAGTTACGAGGTTCCGGGCTACACCTTC; CDR3: CASSYEVPGYTF
V: TRBV5-5; size: NA; length: 16; D: NA; J: TRBJ1-6; DNA: TGTGCCAGCAGCCCCTATCCCGGGAGTCTTATCTTGGCCCTCCACTTT; CDR3: CASSPYPGSLILALHF
V: TRBV11-2; size: NA; length: 14; D: NA; J: TRBJ1-4; DNA: TGTGCCAGCAGCTTAGTTAAGGGAGGGGAAAAACTGTTTTTT; CDR3: CASSLVKGGEKLFF
V: TRBV5-1; size: NA; length: 15; D: TRBD1; J: TRBJ1-4; DNA: TGCGCCAGCAGCTCCCACAGGGGGCTGAATGAAAAACTGTTTTTT; CDR3: CASSSHRGLNEKLFF
V: TRBV6-5; size: NA; length: 13; D: NA; J: TRBJ1-2; DNA: TGTGCCAGCACCCAGGGGACGAACTATGGCTACACCTTC; CDR3: CASTQGTNYGYTF
V: TRBV19; size: NA; length: 14; D: TRBD1; J: TRBJ1-5; DNA: TGTGCCAGTACCGGGACAGGGGGCAGTCAGCCCCAGCATTTT; CDR3: CASTGTGGSQPQHF
V: TRBV7-9; size: NA; length: 15; D: TRBD1; J: TRBJ2-7; DNA: TGTGCCAGCAGCAGATCCGGGACAGGGCACTACGAGCAGTACTTC; CDR3: CASSRSGTGHYEQYF
V: TRBV9; size: NA; length: 14; D: NA; J: TRBJ1-1; DNA: TGTGCCAGCAGCCCCAGTGGGGGGGCCACTGAAGCTTTCTTT; CDR3: CASSPSGGATEAFF
V: TRBV9; size: NA; length: 15; D: TRBD1; J: TRBJ2-1; DNA: TGTGCCAGCAGCCACGGGACAGGGGGCAATTATGAGCAGTTCTTC; CDR3: CASSHGTGGNYEQFF
V: TRBV3-1/TRBV3-2; size: NA; length: 14; D: NA; J: TRBJ2-3; DNA: TGTGCCAGCAGCCAAGGGCGGGGATGGGATACGCAGTATTTT; CDR3: CASSQGRGWDTQYF
V: TRBV9; size: NA; length: 12; D: NA; J: TRBJ1-3; DNA: TGTGCCAGCAGCCCTGGGGCAAACACCATATATTTT; CDR3: CASSPGANTIYF
V: TRBV6-5; size: NA; length: 14; D: NA; J: TRBJ1-1; DNA: TGTGCCAGCAGTTACGGCGGGGGAAGGGTTGAAGCTTTCTTT; CDR3: CASSYGGGRVEAFF
V: TRBV30; size: NA; length: 13; D: NA; J: TRBJ1-5; DNA: TGTGCCTGTAACGGAGATAGCAATCAGCCCCAGCATTTT; CDR3: CACNGDSNQPQHF
V: TRBV7-8; size: NA; length: 14; D: TRBD2; J: TRBJ2-7; DNA: TGTGCCAGCAGCTTCGGAGCGGGGGGACTCGAGCAGTACTTC; CDR3: CASSFGAGGLEQYF
V: TRBV7-7; size: NA; length: 15; D: TRBD2; J: TRBJ2-5; DNA: TGTGCTAGCAGCACGGGACTAGCGGGAGGAGAGACCCAGTACTTC; CDR3: CASSTGLAGGETQYF
V: TRBV4-2; size: NA; length: 15; D: TRBD1; J: TRBJ2-7; DNA: TGTGCCAGCAGCCTGAGACCGACAGGGGACTACGAGCAGTACTTC; CDR3: CASSLRPTGDYEQYF
V: TRBV29-1; size: NA; length: 13; D: NA; J: TRBJ1-1; DNA: TGCAGCGTTGAATTGGTGAGGTTGGCTGAAGCTTTCTTT; CDR3: CSVELVRLAEAFF
V: TRBV7-2; size: NA; length: 15; D: TRBD2; J: TRBJ2-7; DNA: TGTGCCAGCAGCTTATCGGGGGGGGGAACCTACGAGCAGTACTTC; CDR3: CASSLSGGGTYEQYF
V: TRBV19; size: once; length: 15; D: TRBD2; J: TRBJ2-1; DNA: TGTGCCAGTAGTATAGACAGGGAGGGCTACAATGAGCAGTTCTTC; CDR3: CASSIDREGYNEQFF
V: TRBV6-5; size: NA; length: 13; D: NA; J: TRBJ2-1; DNA: TGTGCCAGCAGGAACAGGGACTACAATGAGCAGTTCTTC; CDR3: CASRNRDYNEQFF
V: TRBV5-4; size: NA; length: 15; D: TRBD1; J: TRBJ1-6; DNA: TGTGCCAGCAGCTCGGACAGGGCCTTTAATTCACCCCTCCACTTT; CDR3: CASSSDRAFNSPLHF
V: TRBV18; size: few; length: 12; D: TRBD1; J: TRBJ1-2; DNA: TGTGCCAGCTCACTTCAGGGGGGAGGCTACACCTTC; CDR3: CASSLQGGGYTF
V: TRBV10-3; size: NA; length: 14; D: NA; J: TRBJ1-6; DNA: TGTGCCACGAACCTTGGACAGACAAATTCACCCCTCCACTTT; CDR3: CATNLGQTNSPLHF
V: TRBV9; size: NA; length: 14; D: NA; J: TRBJ2-1; DNA: TGTGCCAGCAGCCCCGAGGGGGGGCACAATGAGCAGTTCTTC; CDR3: CASSPEGGHNEQFF
V: TRBV12-3/TRBV12-4; size: NA; length: 13; D: NA; J: TRBJ1-6; DNA: TGTGCCAGCAGCGGAGGATATAATTCACCCCTCCACTTT; CDR3: CASSGGYNSPLHF
V: TRBV19; size: NA; length: 15; D: NA; J: TRBJ1-2; DNA: TGTGCCAGTAGTATCACGGGGGGCACTCGCTATGGCTACACCTTC; CDR3: CASSITGGTRYGYTF
V: TRBV5-8; size: NA; length: 14; D: NA; J: TRBJ2-7; DNA: TGTGCCAGCAGCCCCGAGGTTTTACGGGAAGAGCAGTACTTC; CDR3: CASSPEVLREEQYF
V: TRBV25-1; size: NA; length: 13; D: TRBD1; J: TRBJ1-2; DNA: TGTGCCAGCAGTGGACAGGGGTGGTATGGCTACACCTTC; CDR3: CASSGQGWYGYTF
V: TRBV7-8; size: once; length: 16; D: NA; J: TRBJ2-1; DNA: TGTGCCAGCAGCTTAATAAGTCTAGGGAGTAACAATGAGCAGTTCTTC; CDR3: CASSLISLGSNNEQFF
V: TRBV7-9; size: NA; length: 16; D: TRBD1; J: TRBJ2-3; DNA: TGTGCCAGCAGCAAACCGGGACAGGGCATCACAGATACGCAGTATTTT; CDR3: CASSKPGQGITDTQYF
V: TRBV21-1; size: NA; length: 15; D: NA; J: TRBJ2-5; DNA: TGTGCCAGCAGCAAAGGGCGGGGCCCCCAAGAGACCCAGTACTTC; CDR3: CASSKGRGPQETQYF
V: TRBV4-3; size: NA; length: 13; D: NA; J: TRBJ2-3; DNA: TGCGCCAGCAGCCAAGAACTCCAAGATACGCAGTATTTT; CDR3: CASSQELQDTQYF
V: TRBV13; size: NA; length: 18; D: NA; J: TRBJ2-3; DNA: TGTGCCAGCAGCCCACTACGGGACAGTGGGACTAGCACAGATACGCAGTATTTT; CDR3: CASSPLRDSGTSTDTQYF
V: TRBV7-2; size: NA; length: 13; D: TRBD1; J: TRBJ2-7; DNA: TGTGCCAGCAGTAGGGACAGCCACTACGAGCAGTACTTC; CDR3: CASSRDSHYEQYF
V: TRBV4-1; size: NA; length: 15; D: TRBD1; J: TRBJ2-3; DNA: TGCGCCAGCAGCCCGGGGACAGTCCGCACAGATACGCAGTATTTT; CDR3: CASSPGTVRTDTQYF
V: TRBV4-1; size: NA; length: 16; D: TRBD1; J: TRBJ1-1; DNA: TGCGCCAGCAGCCAGGACAGGTCCCCCGCGAACACTGAAGCTTTCTTT; CDR3: CASSQDRSPANTEAFF
V: TRBV4-3; size: NA; length: 16; D: NA; J: TRBJ1-3; DNA: TGCGCCAGCAGCCAAGAAACGGGGGGAGGGGGAAACACCATATATTTT; CDR3: CASSQETGGGGNTIYF
V: TRBV9; size: NA; length: 15; D: TRBD1; J: TRBJ1-1; DNA: TGTGCCAGCAGCGCAGGACAGGGGGTCAACACTGAAGCTTTCTTT; CDR3: CASSAGQGVNTEAFF
V: TRBV6-5; size: NA; length: 15; D: TRBD1; J: TRBJ1-2; DNA: TGTGCCAGCAGGCGCGCTCCCAGGGGGTCCTATGGCTACACCTTC; CDR3: CASRRAPRGSYGYTF
V: TRBV7-9; size: NA; length: 18; D: TRBD2; J: TRBJ2-7; DNA: TGTGCCAGCAGCCCCGAGGGACTAGCGGGGGTTTCCTCCTACGAGCAGTACTTC; CDR3: CASSPEGLAGVSSYEQYF
V: TRBV19; size: NA; length: 14; D: TRBD1; J: TRBJ1-1; DNA: TGTGCCAGTAGTACCGACAGGGAACGCACTGAAGCTTTCTTT; CDR3: CASSTDRERTEAFF
V: TRBV6-5; size: NA; length: 15; D: TRBD1; J: TRBJ2-7; DNA: TGTGCCAGCAGGACCCGACAGGGGGAGGCCTACGAGCAGTACTTC; CDR3: CASRTRQGEAYEQYF
V: TRBV2; size: NA; length: 14; D: TRBD1; J: TRBJ2-5; DNA: TGTGCCAGCAGACCCGGGACAGGGGTAGAGACCCAGTACTTC; CDR3: CASRPGTGVETQYF
V: TRBV5-1; size: NA; length: 15; D: NA; J: TRBJ1-2; DNA: TGCGCCAGCAGCTTGGGCCCATTAGCCACCTATGGCTACACCTTC; CDR3: CASSLGPLATYGYTF
V: TRBV18; size: NA; length: 14; D: NA; J: TRBJ2-1; DNA: TGTGCCAGCTCACTTTCCACAGGCTACAATGAGCAGTTCTTC; CDR3: CASSLSTGYNEQFF
V: TRBV5-1; size: NA; length: 14; D: TRBD1; J: TRBJ1-6; DNA: TGCGCCAGCAGCCTGGACAGGGGGTGGTCACCCCTCCACTTT; CDR3: CASSLDRGWSPLHF
V: TRBV11-2; size: NA; length: 16; D: NA; J: TRBJ1-3; DNA: TGTGCCAGCAGCTTAGGCCCTTTGAGCTCTGGAAACACCATATATTTT; CDR3: CASSLGPLSSGNTIYF
V: TRBV7-2; size: NA; length: 13; D: NA; J: TRBJ1-2; DNA: TGTGCCAGCAGCTTAGCAGCGGGAAATGGCTACACCTTC; CDR3: CASSLAAGNGYTF
V: TRBV10-3; size: NA; length: 18; D: NA; J: TRBJ1-1; DNA: TGTGCCATCAGTGAGTCGGGGGGTGGAGGGTCCATGAACACTGAAGCTTTCTTT; CDR3: CAISESGGGGSMNTEAFF
V: TRBV5-8; size: NA; length: 12; D: TRBD1; J: TRBJ1-1; DNA: TGTGCCAGCAACGGACAGGGGATGAAAGCTTTCTTT; CDR3: CASNGQGMKAFF